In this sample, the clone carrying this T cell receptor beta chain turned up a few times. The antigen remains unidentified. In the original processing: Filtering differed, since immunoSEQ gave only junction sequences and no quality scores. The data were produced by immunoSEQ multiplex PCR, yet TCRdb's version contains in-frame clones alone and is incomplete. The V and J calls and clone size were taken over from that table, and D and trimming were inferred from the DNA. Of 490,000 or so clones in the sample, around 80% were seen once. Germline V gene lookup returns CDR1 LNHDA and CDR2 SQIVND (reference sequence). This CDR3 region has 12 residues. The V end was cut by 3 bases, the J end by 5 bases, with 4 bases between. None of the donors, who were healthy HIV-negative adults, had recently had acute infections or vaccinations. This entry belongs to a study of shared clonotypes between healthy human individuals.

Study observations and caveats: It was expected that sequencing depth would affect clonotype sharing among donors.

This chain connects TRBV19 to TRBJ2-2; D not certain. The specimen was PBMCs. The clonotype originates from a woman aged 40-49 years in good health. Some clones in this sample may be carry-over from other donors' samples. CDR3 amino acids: CASSMRTGELFF. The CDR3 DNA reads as TGTGCCAGTAGTATGAGAACCGGGGAGCTGTTTTTT.